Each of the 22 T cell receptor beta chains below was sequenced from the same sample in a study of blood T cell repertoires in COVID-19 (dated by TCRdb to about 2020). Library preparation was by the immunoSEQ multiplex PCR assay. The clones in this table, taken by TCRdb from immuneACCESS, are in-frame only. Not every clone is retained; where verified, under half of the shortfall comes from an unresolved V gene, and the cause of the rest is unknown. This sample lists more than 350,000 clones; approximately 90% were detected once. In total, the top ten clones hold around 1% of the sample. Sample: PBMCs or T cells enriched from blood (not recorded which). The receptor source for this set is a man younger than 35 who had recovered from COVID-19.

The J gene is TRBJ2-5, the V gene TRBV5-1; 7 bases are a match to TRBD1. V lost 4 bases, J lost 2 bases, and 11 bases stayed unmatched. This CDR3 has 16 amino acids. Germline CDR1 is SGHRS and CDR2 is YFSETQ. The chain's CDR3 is CASSRSTGLGQETQYF. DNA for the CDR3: TGCGCCAGCAGCAGGTCGACAGGGCTGGGGCAAGAGACCCAGTACTTC.

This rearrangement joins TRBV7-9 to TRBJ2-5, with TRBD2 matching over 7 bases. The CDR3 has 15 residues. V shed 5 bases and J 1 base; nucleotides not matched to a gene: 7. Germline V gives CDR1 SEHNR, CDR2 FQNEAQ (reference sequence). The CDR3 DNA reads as TGTGCCAGCAGCGCCATGGGACTAACCCAAGAGACCCAGTACTTC. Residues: CASSAMGLTQETQYF.

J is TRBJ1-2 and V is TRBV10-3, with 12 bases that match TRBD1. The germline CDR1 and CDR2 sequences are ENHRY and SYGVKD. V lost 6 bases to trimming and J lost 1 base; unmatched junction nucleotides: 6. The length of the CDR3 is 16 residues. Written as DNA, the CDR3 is TGTGCCATCAGGACCGGGACAGGGGGCAATAACTATGGCTACACCTTC. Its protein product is CAIRTGTGGNNYGYTF.

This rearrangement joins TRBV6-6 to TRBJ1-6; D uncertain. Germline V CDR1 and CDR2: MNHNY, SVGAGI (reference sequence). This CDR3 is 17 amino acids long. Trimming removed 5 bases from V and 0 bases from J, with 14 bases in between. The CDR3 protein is CASSPHLQSSYNSPLHF. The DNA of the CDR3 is TGTGCCAGCAGTCCTCATCTACAGAGCTCCTATAATTCACCCCTCCACTTT.

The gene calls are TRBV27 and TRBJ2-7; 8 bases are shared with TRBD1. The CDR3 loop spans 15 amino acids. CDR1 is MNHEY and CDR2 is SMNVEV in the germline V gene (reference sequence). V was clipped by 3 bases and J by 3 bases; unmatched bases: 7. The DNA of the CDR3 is TGTGCCAGCAGTTTTTCCGGGACAGGACTCTACGAGCAGTACTTC. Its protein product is CASSFSGTGLYEQYF.

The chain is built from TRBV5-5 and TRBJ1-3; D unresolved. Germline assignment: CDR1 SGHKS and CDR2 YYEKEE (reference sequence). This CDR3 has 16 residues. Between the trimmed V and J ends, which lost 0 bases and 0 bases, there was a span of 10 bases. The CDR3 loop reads CASSLVFTNSGNTIYF. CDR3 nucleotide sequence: TGTGCCAGCAGCTTGGTTTTTACAAACTCTGGAAACACCATATATTTT.

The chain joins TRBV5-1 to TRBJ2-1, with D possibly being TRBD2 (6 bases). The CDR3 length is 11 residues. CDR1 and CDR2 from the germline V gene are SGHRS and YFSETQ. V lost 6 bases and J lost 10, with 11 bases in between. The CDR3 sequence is CASTSGLEQFF. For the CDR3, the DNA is TGCGCCAGCACCTCGGGACTGGAGCAGTTCTTC.

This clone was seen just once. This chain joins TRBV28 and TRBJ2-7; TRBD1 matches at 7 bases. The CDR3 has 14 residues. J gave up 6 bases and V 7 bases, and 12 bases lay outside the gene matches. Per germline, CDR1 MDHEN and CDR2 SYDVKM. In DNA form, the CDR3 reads TGTGCCAGCACCCGACAGGGTCCTTGGTCCGAGCAGTACTTC. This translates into CASTRQGPWSEQYF.

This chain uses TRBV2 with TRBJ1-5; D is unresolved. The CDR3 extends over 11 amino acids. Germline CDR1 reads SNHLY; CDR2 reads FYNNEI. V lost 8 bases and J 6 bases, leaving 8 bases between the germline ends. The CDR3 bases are TGTGCCAGCGGAGAGGGTCAGCCCCAGCATTTT. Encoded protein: CASGEGQPQHF. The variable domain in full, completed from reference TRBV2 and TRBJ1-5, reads EPEVTQTPSHQVTQMGQEVILRCVPISNHLYFYWYRQILGQKVEFLVSFYNNEISEKSEIFDDQFSVERPDGSNFTLKIRSTKLEDSAMYFCASGEGQPQHFGDGTRLSIL.

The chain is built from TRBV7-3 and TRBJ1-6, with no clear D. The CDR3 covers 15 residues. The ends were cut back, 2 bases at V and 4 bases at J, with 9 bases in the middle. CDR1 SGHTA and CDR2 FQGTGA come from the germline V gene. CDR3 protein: CASSLSGQYNSPLHF. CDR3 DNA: TGTGCCAGCAGCTTATCTGGGCAGTATAATTCACCCCTCCACTTT.

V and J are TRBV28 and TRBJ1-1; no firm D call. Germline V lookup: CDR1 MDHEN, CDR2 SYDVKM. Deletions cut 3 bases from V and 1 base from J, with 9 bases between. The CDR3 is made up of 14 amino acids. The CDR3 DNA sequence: TGTGCCAGCAGTTTCCCCGCGGAGAACACTGAAGCTTTCTTT. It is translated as CASSFPAENTEAFF.

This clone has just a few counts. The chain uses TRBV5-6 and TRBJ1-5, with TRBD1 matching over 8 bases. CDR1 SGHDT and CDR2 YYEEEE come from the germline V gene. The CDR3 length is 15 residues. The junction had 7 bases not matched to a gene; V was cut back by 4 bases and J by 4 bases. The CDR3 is CASSRTGLRNQPQHF. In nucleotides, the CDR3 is TGTGCCAGCAGCAGGACAGGGTTACGGAATCAGCCCCAGCATTTT. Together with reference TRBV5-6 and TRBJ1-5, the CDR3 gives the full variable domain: DAGVTQSPTHLIKTRGQQVTLRCSPKSGHDTVSWYQQALGQGPQFIFQYYEEEERQRGNFPDRFSGHQFPNYSSELNVNALLLGDSALYLCASSRTGLRNQPQHFGDGTRLSIL.

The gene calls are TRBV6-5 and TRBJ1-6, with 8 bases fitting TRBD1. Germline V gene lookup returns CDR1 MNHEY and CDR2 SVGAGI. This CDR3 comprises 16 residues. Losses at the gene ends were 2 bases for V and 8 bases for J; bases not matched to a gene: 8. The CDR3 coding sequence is TGTGCCAGCAGTTACAGTTACGGGACAGGTTATTCACCCCTCCACTTT. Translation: CASSYSYGTGYSPLHF.

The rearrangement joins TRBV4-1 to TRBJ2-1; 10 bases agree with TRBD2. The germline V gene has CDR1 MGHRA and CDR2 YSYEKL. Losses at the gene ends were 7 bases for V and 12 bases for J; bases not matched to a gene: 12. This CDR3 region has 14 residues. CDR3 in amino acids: CASTQRSGGVGQFF. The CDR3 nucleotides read TGCGCCAGCACCCAGAGGAGCGGGGGGGTGGGGCAGTTCTTC.

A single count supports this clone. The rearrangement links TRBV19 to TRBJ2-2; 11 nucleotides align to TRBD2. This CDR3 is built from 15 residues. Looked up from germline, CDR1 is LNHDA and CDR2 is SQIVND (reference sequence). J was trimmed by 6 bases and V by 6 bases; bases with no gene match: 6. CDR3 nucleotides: TGTGCCAGTAGGCGTACTAGCGGGGGTTCCGGGGAGCTGTTTTTT. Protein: CASRRTSGGSGELFF.

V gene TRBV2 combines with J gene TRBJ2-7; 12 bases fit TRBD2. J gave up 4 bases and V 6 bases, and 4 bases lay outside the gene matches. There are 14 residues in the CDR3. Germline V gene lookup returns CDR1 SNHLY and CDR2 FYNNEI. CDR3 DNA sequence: TGTGCCAGCAGGAGACTAGCGGGAGAATACGAGCAGTACTTC. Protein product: CASRRLAGEYEQYF.

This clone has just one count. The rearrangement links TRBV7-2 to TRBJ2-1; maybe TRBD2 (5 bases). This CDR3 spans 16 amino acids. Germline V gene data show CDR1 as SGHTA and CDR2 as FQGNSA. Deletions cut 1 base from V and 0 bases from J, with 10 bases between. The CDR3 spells CASSLVGSGSYNEQFF. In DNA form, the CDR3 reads TGTGCCAGCAGCTTAGTTGGGAGCGGCTCCTACAATGAGCAGTTCTTC. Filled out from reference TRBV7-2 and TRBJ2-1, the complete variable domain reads GAGVSQSPSNKVTEKGKDVELRCDPISGHTALYWYRQSLGQGLEFLIYFQGNSAPDKSGLPSDRFSAERTGGSVSTLTIQRTQQEDSAVYLCASSLVGSGSYNEQFFGPGTRLTVL.

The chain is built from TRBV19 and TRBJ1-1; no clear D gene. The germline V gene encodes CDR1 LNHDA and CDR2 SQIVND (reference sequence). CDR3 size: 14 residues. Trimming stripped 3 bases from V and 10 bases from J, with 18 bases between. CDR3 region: CASSIGVVEGRAFF. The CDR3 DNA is TGTGCCAGTAGTATCGGGGTAGTTGAAGGAAGAGCTTTCTTT. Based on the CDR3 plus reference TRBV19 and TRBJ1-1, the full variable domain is DGGITQSPKYLFRKEGQNVTLSCEQNLNHDAMYWYRQDPGQGLRLIYYSQIVNDFQKGDIAEGYSVSREKKESFPLTVTSAQKNPTAFYLCASSIGVVEGRAFFGQGTRLTVV.

CDR3 in amino acids: CASSDIPGQGAGEQYF. The CDR3 nucleotides are TGTGCCAGCAGCGACATACCGGGACAGGGGGCGGGCGAGCAGTACTTC. The chain carries TRBV9 and TRBJ2-7; TRBD1 agrees at 12 bases. Germline trimming cut 3 bases from V and 6 bases from J; bases unmatched to any gene: 10. Germline assignment: CDR1 SGDLS and CDR2 YYNGEE. The CDR3 consists of 16 residues. The full variable domain, with the rest looked up from reference TRBV9 and TRBJ2-7, is DSGVTQTPKHLITATGQRVTLRCSPRSGDLSVYWYQQSLDQGLQFLIQYYNGEERAKGNILERFSAQQFPDLHSELNLSSLELGDSALYFCASSDIPGQGAGEQYFGPGTRLTVT.

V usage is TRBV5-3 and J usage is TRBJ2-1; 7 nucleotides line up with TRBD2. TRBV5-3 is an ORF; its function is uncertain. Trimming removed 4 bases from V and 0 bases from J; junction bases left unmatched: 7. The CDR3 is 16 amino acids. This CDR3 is CARSPGCGSSYNEQFF. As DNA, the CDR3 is TGTGCCAGAAGCCCGGGATGCGGGAGCTCCTACAATGAGCAGTTCTTC.

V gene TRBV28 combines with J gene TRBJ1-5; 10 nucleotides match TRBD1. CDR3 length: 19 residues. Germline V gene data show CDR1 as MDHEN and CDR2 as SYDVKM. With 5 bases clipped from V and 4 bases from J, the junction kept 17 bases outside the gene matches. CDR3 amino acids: CASSLGPYSGTGVNQPQHF. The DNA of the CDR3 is TGTGCCAGCAGTCTTGGACCGTATTCCGGGACAGGGGTTAATCAGCCCCAGCATTTT.

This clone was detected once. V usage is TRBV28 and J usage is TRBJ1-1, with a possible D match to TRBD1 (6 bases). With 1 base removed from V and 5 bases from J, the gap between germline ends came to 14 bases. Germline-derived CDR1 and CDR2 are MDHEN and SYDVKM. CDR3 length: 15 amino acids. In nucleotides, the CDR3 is TGTGCCAGCAGTTTATTTTGGGGAGGGGGTACTGAAGCTTTCTTT. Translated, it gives CASSLFWGGGTEAFF.